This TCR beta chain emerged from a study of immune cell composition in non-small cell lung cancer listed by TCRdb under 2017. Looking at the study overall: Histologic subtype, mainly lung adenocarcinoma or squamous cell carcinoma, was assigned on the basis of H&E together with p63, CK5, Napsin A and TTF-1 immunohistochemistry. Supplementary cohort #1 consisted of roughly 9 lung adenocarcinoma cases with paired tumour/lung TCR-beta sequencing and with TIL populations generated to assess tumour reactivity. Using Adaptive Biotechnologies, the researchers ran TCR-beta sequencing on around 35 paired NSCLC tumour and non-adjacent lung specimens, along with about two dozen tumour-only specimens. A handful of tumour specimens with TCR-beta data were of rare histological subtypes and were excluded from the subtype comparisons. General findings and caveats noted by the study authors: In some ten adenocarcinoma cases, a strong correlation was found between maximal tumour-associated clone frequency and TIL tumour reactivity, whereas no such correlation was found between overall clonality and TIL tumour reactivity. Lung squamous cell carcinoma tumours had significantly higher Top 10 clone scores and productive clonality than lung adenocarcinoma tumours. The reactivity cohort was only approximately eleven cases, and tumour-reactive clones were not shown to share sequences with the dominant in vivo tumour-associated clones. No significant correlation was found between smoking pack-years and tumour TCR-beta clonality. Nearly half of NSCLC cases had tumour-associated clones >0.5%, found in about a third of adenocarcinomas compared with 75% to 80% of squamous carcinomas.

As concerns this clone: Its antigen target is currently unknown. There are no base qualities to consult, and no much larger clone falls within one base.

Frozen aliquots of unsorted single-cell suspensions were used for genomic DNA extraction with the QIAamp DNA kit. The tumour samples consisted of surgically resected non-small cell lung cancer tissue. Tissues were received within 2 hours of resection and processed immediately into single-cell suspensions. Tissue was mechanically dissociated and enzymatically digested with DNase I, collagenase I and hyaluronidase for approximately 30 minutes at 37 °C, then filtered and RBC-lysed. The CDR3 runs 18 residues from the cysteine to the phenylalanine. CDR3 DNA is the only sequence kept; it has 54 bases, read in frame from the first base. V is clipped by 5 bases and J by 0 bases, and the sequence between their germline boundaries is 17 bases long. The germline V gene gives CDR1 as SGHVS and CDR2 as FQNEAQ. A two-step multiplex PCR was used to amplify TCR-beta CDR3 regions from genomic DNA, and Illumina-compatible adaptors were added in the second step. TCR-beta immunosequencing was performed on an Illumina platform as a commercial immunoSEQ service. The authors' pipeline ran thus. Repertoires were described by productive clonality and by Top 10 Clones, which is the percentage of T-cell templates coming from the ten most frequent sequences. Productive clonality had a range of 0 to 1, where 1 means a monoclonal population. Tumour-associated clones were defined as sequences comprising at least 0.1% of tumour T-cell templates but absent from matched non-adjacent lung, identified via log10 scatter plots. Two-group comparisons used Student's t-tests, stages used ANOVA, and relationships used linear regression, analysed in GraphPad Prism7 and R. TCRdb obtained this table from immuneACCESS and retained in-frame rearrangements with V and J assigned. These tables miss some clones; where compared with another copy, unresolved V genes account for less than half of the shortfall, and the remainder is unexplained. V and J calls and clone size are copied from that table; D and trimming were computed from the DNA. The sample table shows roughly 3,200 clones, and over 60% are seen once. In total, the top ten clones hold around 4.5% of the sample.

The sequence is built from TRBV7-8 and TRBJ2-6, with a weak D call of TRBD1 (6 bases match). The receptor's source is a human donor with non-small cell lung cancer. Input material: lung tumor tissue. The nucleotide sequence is TGTGCCAGCAGCCCACTGGGGGCCTTTAGCTCTGGGGCCAACGTCCTGACTTTC. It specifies CASSPLGAFSSGANVLTF.